The 5 T cell receptor beta chains given below trace back to one sample, sequenced in a study of T cell changes during pregnancy in multiple sclerosis. Profiled with immunoSEQ multiplex PCR; TCRdb holds only in-frame clones, not every one. Among approximately 92,000 clones listed, over 80% were seen once. The starting material was peripheral blood, obtained in the first trimester of pregnancy. All receptors come from a female donor with multiple sclerosis, enrolled in a pregnancy study.

V is TRBV28 and J is TRBJ2-7; tentative D call: TRBD2 (5 bases). The V end was cut by 5 bases, the J end by 4 bases, with 15 bases between. The CDR3 is 14 residues long. Germline lookup yields CDR1 MDHEN and CDR2 SYDVKM. Written as DNA, the CDR3 is TGTGCCAGCAGTGTAGGAGGAGTACCTTACGAGCAGTACTTC. Residues: CASSVGGVPYEQYF.

This rearrangement joins TRBV19 to TRBJ1-1, with D hard to call. This CDR3 is 13 amino acids long. The germline CDR1 and CDR2 sequences are LNHDA and SQIVND (reference sequence). Trimming removed 2 bases from V and 5 bases from J, with 9 bases in between. The DNA for the CDR3 is TGTGCCAGTAGTATAAGGCGGGGTACTGAAGCTTTCTTT. Its translation: CASSIRRGTEAFF.

The J gene is TRBJ2-1, the V gene TRBV7-2, with 7 bases lining up with TRBD2. The CDR3 consists of 15 residues. V lost 1 base, J lost 7 bases, and 7 bases stayed unmatched. CDR1 and CDR2 (germline): SGHTA, FQGNSA. This CDR3 is CASSLGTTAGNEQFF. The CDR3, as DNA: TGTGCCAGCAGCTTAGGGACTACAGCGGGAAATGAGCAGTTCTTC.

The chain is built from TRBV2 and TRBJ2-1; unclear D gene. Germline V CDR1 and CDR2: SNHLY, FYNNEI. V shed 5 bases and J shed 7 bases, with 12 bases lying between them. This CDR3 region has 13 residues. The CDR3 region has the DNA TGTGCCAGCAGTCTAGATGTCGGTAATGAGCAGTTCTTC. Translation: CASSLDVGNEQFF.

The V call is TRBV29-1, the J call TRBJ2-7; 7 nucleotides line up with TRBD2. CDR1 is SQVTM and CDR2 is ANQGSEA in the germline V gene. The CDR3 has 13 amino acids. The junction had 6 bases not matched to a gene; V was cut back by 5 bases and J by 2 bases. This CDR3 is CSVWDYLTYEQYF. The CDR3 coding sequence is TGCAGCGTTTGGGACTACCTTACCTACGAGCAGTACTTC.